A single sample is the source of the 19 T cell receptor beta chains below, sequenced in a study of blood T cell repertoires in COVID-19. Data came from immunoSEQ multiplex PCR; TCRdb stores just in-frame clones and leaves some out. This table has 200,000 to 300,000 clones, roughly 88% appearing once. The material sequenced was PBMCs or T cells enriched from blood (not recorded which). All receptors derive from a woman aged 40 to 50 with acute COVID-19.

Only one count was recorded for this clone. The rearrangement links TRBV2 to TRBJ1-5, with D unresolved. The CDR3 runs 12 residues. Deletions cut 8 bases from V and 4 bases from J, with 9 bases between. Germline assignment: CDR1 SNHLY and CDR2 FYNNEI. As DNA, the CDR3 is TGTGCCAGCCAACGTCAGAATCAGCCCCAGCATTTT. Amino acid sequence: CASQRQNQPQHF.

This clone came up a few times. V and J are TRBV7-9 and TRBJ2-5; a weak D match, TRBD1 (6 bases). Germline-derived CDR1 and CDR2 are SEHNR and FQNEAQ (reference sequence). The CDR3 sequence is 12 residues long. The V and J ends lost 5 bases and 5 bases respectively, with 9 bases between them. The CDR3 DNA reads TGTGCCAGCAGCGAAGGGGGTGAGACCCAGTACTTC. It translates to CASSEGGETQYF.

The chain has TRBV11-2 and TRBJ2-1; 8 nucleotides match TRBD1. Per the germline V gene, CDR1 is SGHAT and CDR2 is FQNNGV. This CDR3 has 13 residues. Germline trimming cut 7 bases from V and 8 bases from J; bases unmatched to any gene: 7. The CDR3 bases are TGTGCCAGCAAGGAGGCAGGGGGCGATGAGCAGTTCTTC. This translates into CASKEAGGDEQFF.

V usage is TRBV18 and J usage is TRBJ1-3; perhaps TRBD1 as D (5 bases). The CDR3 spans 15 residues. The germline V gene has CDR1 KGHSH and CDR2 LQKENI. Trimming removed 4 bases at V and 0 bases at J, with 10 bases between. In nucleotides, the CDR3 is TGTGCCAGCTCACGCGACAGTGGCTCTGGAAACACCATATATTTT. Translating it yields CASSRDSGSGNTIYF.

The rearrangement links TRBV7-3 to TRBJ2-1; TRBD1 matches 9 bases. In germline, CDR1 is SGHTA, CDR2 FQGTGA. V was clipped by 1 base and J by 16 bases; unmatched bases: 5. The CDR3 is 12 residues long. CDR3 coding DNA: TGTGCCAGCAGCTTAAACCGGGACAGGGTTTTCTTC. It specifies CASSLNRDRVFF.

J is TRBJ2-7 and V is TRBV5-1; the match to TRBD2 covers 11 bases. The CDR3 has 15 residues. Germline V gene sequence: CDR1 SGHRS, CDR2 YFSETQ. The trim removed 5 bases at V and 0 bases at J, leaving 4 bases unmatched. The CDR3 loop is CASRRGLAASYEQYV. CDR3 coding DNA: TGCGCCAGCAGAAGGGGACTAGCGGCCTCCTACGAGCAGTACGTC.

The genes are TRBV10-3 and TRBJ1-4; no definite D call. Trimming cost V 6 bases and J 4 bases, with 15 bases left between them. CDR1 and CDR2 (germline): ENHRY, SYGVKD. The CDR3 runs 15 residues. CDR3 coding DNA: TGTGCCATCAGCCCCTCGAGAGCCGATAATGAAAAACTGTTTTTT. It yields the protein CAISPSRADNEKLFF.

This sequence joins TRBV29-1 and TRBJ1-1; D is unclear. The CDR3 totals 11 residues. CDR1 and CDR2 from the germline V gene are SQVTM and ANQGSEA. Deletions cut 6 bases from V and 3 bases from J, with 8 bases between. The CDR3, as DNA: TGCAGCGTGCGTGAGGACACTGAAGCTTTCTTT. Its translation is CSVREDTEAFF.

V usage is TRBV19 and J usage is TRBJ2-7; TRBD1 matches at 9 bases. The V gene's germline CDR1 is LNHDA and CDR2 SQIVND (reference sequence). The CDR3 is 15 residues long. V shed 8 bases, J shed 0 bases, and the junction held 8 bases outside the gene matches. CDR3 sequence reads: CASQAPGQGSYEQYV. CDR3 coding DNA: TGTGCCAGTCAAGCACCGGGACAGGGCTCCTACGAGCAGTACGTC.

The chain couples TRBV30 to TRBJ1-1, with a possible D match to TRBD1 (5 bases). Deletions cut 4 bases from V and 4 bases from J, with 10 bases between. This CDR3 contains 12 residues. Germline V CDR1 and CDR2: GTSNPN, SVGIG (reference sequence). CDR3 coding DNA: TGTGCCTGGACAAGGGGCGTCACTGAAGCTTTCTTT. It encodes CAWTRGVTEAFF.

This clone appeared a single time. The chain's CDR3 is CASSPRGHGTNYGYTF. The CDR3 DNA follows: TGTGCCAGCAGTCCCAGGGGGCACGGGACTAACTATGGCTACACCTTC. The rearrangement uses TRBV28 and TRBJ1-2; 8 bases fit TRBD1. Germline trimming cut 5 bases from V and 0 bases from J; bases unmatched to any gene: 8. This CDR3 region has 16 residues. Germline V gene data show CDR1 as MDHEN and CDR2 as SYDVKM.

The chain employs TRBV10-3 and TRBJ2-4; the D is unclear. Between the trimmed V and J ends, which lost 10 bases and 8 bases, there was a span of 18 bases. The CDR3 extends over 13 amino acids. Germline V gene sequence: CDR1 ENHRY, CDR2 SYGVKD. The CDR3 here is CATRYGSEDIQYF. The CDR3 DNA follows: TGTGCCACCCGATACGGGTCAGAGGACATTCAGTACTTC.

CDR3 loop: CAISVGGQSYEQYV. The CDR3 DNA follows: TGTGCCATCAGTGTAGGGGGACAGAGCTACGAGCAGTACGTC. The V and J genes are TRBV10-3 and TRBJ2-7; 7 bases are a match to TRBD1. Looked up from germline, CDR1 is ENHRY and CDR2 is SYGVKD. Unmatched junction bases numbered 6, after V lost 4 bases and J lost 3 bases. The CDR3 contains 14 residues.

The chain employs TRBV27 and TRBJ1-5; D call uncertain. Trimming cost V 3 bases and J 1 base, with 4 bases left between them. The CDR3 loop spans 13 amino acids. From germline, CDR1 is MNHEY and CDR2 SMNVEV (reference sequence). The chain's CDR3 is CASSFMSNQPQHF. DNA of the CDR3: TGTGCCAGCAGTTTTATGAGCAATCAGCCCCAGCATTTT.

The chain joins TRBV2 to TRBJ1-2; perhaps TRBD1 as D (6 bases). The CDR3 runs to 15 residues. Trimming shortened V by 3 bases and J by 4 bases, and 15 bases separated the two germline ends. Per the germline V gene, CDR1 is SNHLY and CDR2 is FYNNEI. CDR3 sequence: CASSDLDKDSYGYTF. The DNA of the CDR3 is TGTGCCAGCAGTGATTTGGATAAGGACAGCTATGGCTACACCTTC.

This rearrangement joins TRBV7-9 to TRBJ1-3; 8 bases align to TRBD1. In germline, CDR1 is SEHNR, CDR2 FQNEAQ (reference sequence). The CDR3 runs to 15 residues. After removal of 3 bases from V and 2 bases from J, the junction contained 3 bases not matched to a gene. CDR3 residues: CASSFWTGPGNTIYF. The DNA for the CDR3 is TGTGCCAGCAGCTTCTGGACAGGGCCTGGAAACACCATATATTTT.

V gene TRBV20-1 combines with J gene TRBJ2-7, with a weak D call TRBD2 (6 bases). CDR1 is DFQATT, CDR2 SNEGSKA, per germline (reference sequence). The CDR3 sequence is 14 residues long. V dropped 3 bases and J dropped 0 bases, with 12 bases sitting between them. CDR3 DNA: TGCAGTGCTAGTGTAGCGGCCAGCTCCTACGAGCAGTACTTC. Translation: CSASVAASSYEQYF.

The chain recombines TRBV4-1 with TRBJ1-1, with D perhaps TRBD1 (5 bases). This CDR3 region has 15 residues. Trimming stripped 2 bases from V and 1 base from J, with 11 bases between. CDR1 MGHRA and CDR2 YSYEKL come from the germline V gene. The CDR3 loop is CASSQRVGANTEAFF. The CDR3, as DNA: TGCGCCAGCAGCCAACGGGTAGGGGCGAACACTGAAGCTTTCTTT.

Worth noting for this clone: The same CDR3 arises from other DNA sequences in this sample as well. The chain joins TRBV3-1 (or the pseudogene TRBV3-2) to TRBJ1-3; the match to TRBD1 covers 8 bases. This CDR3 is 15 amino acids long. Germline lookup yields CDR1 LGHDT and CDR2 YNNKEL (reference sequence). The trim removed 3 bases at V and 4 bases at J, leaving 5 bases unmatched. The CDR3 spells CASSQRTGHGNTIYF. The CDR3 nucleotides are TGTGCCAGCAGCCAGAGGACAGGGCACGGAAACACCATATATTTT.